This entry concerns a single T cell receptor (beta chain). PCR employed 60 Vbeta and 13 Jbeta primers. Measured with immunoSEQ multiplex PCR; TCRdb has only the in-frame clones, and not every one. The table includes over 200,000 clones, about four fifths detected once. These data belong to a study of cytomegalovirus exposure and HLA in healthy donors. Germline-derived CDR1 and CDR2 are KGHSH and LQKENI. The V end was cut by 1 base, the J end by 2 bases, with 10 bases between. The CDR3 length is 15 residues. The gene calls are TRBV18 and TRBJ2-3; D might be TRBD2 (7 bases). Material: PBMCs. The source of this sequence is a woman aged 40-49 years in good health and CMV-seropositive. CDR3 sequence (DNA): TGTGCCAGCTCACCACGGGGGGGCCTCACAGATACGCAGTATTTT. Translation: CASSPRGGLTDTQYF. Based on the CDR3 plus reference TRBV18 and TRBJ2-3, the full variable domain is NAGVMQNPRHLVRRRGQEARLRCSPMKGHSHVYWYRQLPEEGLKFMVYLQKENIIDESGMPKERFSAEFPKEGPSILRIQQVVRGDSAAYFCASSPRGGLTDTQYFGPGTRLTVL.